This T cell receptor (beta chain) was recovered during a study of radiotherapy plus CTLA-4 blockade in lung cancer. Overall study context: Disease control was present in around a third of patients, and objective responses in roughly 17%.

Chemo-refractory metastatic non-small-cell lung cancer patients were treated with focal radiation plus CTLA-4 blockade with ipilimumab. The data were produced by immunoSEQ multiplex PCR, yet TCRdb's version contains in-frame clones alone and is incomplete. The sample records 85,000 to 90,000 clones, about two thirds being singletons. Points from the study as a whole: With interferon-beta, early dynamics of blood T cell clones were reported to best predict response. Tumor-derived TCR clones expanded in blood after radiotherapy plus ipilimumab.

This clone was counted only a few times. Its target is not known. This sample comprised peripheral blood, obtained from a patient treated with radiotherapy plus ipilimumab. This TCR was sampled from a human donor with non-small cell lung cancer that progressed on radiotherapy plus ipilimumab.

The CDR3 nucleotides read TGCGCCAGCAGCCAAGATGGGATGAGGGCTGACACCTACGAGCAGTACTTC. It specifies CASSQDGMRADTYEQYF. The chain is built from TRBV4-1 and TRBJ2-7, with D maybe TRBD2 (5 bases). This CDR3 has 17 amino acids. V was clipped by 0 bases and J by 2 bases, with 17 bases between them. Germline lookup yields CDR1 MGHRA and CDR2 YSYEKL.